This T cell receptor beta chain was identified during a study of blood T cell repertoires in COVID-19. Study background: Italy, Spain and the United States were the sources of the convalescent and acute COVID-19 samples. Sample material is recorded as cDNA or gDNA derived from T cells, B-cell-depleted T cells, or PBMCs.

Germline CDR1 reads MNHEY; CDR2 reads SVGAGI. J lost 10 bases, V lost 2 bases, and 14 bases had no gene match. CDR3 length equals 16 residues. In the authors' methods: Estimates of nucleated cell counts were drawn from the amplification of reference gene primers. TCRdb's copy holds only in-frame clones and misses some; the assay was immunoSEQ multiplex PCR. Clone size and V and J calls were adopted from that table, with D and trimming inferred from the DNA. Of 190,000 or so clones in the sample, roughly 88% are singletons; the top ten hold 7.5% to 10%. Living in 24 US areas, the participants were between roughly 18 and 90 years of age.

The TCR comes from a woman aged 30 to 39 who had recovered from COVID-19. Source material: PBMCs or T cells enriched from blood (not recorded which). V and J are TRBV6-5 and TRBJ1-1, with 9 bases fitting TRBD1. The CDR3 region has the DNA TGTGCCAGCAGTTACCCCAGGGACAGGGAGGGGCGCGGAGCTTTCTTT. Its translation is CASSYPRDREGRGAFF.